Presented here are 25 T cell receptor beta chains from one specimen sequenced in a study of shared clonotypes between healthy human individuals. Assay: immunoSEQ multiplex PCR; the TCRdb copy retains only in-frame clones and omits some. Of 2 million to 3 million clones listed, 90% to 95% are singletons. Material: naive CD4+ T cells sorted from blood. Specified subset: CD45RA+ positively selected. The receptors shown here come from a man between 18 and 35 years old in good health.

The chain links TRBV6-1 to TRBJ2-7; possible D gene TRBD2, 6 bases. The CDR3 consists of 15 residues. V lost 4 bases to trimming and J lost 4 bases, with 17 bases between them. Per the germline V gene, CDR1 is MNHNS and CDR2 is SASEGT. As DNA, the CDR3 is TGTGCCAGCAGTGCATCGGGGGTCCCAGGATACGAGCAGTACTTC. This encodes CASSASGVPGYEQYF.

This clone was found once. The V and J genes are TRBV11-2 and TRBJ2-7, with D perhaps matching TRBD1 (6 bases). V lost 3 bases, J lost 0 bases, and 12 bases lay in between. This CDR3 contains 15 residues. Germline CDR1 reads SGHAT; CDR2 reads FQNNGV. CDR3 protein: CASSFRTDPSYEQYF. The CDR3 bases are TGTGCCAGCAGCTTCCGGACAGATCCCTCCTACGAGCAGTACTTC. The entire variable domain, with the rest obtained from reference TRBV11-2 and TRBJ2-7, is as follows: EAGVAQSPRYKIIEKRQSVAFWCNPISGHATLYWYQQILGQGPKLLIQFQNNGVVDDSQLPKDRFSAERLKGVDSTLKIQPAKLEDSAVYLCASSFRTDPSYEQYFGPGTRLTVT.

About this clone itself: The sample carries other DNA sequences with the same CDR3. The chain recombines TRBV11-1 with TRBJ1-1; tentative D call: TRBD1 (6 bases). This CDR3 spans 13 amino acids. Trimming removed 5 bases from V and 1 base from J, with 8 bases in between. In germline, CDR1 is SGHAT, CDR2 FQDESV (reference sequence). The DNA for the CDR3 is TGTGCCAGCAGCCTACAGGGGAACACTGAAGCTTTCTTT. Translating it yields CASSLQGNTEAFF.

As concerns this clone: This sample includes further DNA sequences coding for the same CDR3. V and J are TRBV30 and TRBJ1-2; D is unresolved. There are 13 residues in the CDR3. Trimming pared 0 bases from V and 2 bases from J, leaving 7 bases between. From germline, CDR1 is GTSNPN and CDR2 SVGIG (reference sequence). CDR3 sequence (DNA): TGTGCCTGGAGTGTACGGGGAAACTATGGCTACACCTTC. This gives the protein CAWSVRGNYGYTF.

This sequence joins TRBV9 and TRBJ2-5, with D possibly being TRBD2 (6 bases). The CDR3 extends over 14 amino acids. Trimming left V 0 bases short and J 8 bases short, with 14 bases between. Per germline, CDR1 SGDLS and CDR2 YYNGEE. The CDR3 DNA sequence: TGTGCCAGCAGCGTAGACGGACGGGGGACTACCCAGTACTTC. This encodes CASSVDGRGTTQYF.

As concerns this clone: At the DNA level, this CDR3 is encoded by other sequences in the same sample as well. The gene calls are TRBV5-6 and TRBJ2-7, with TRBD2 matching 8 bases. The CDR3 is 12 amino acids. V lost 3 bases to trimming and J lost 4 bases; unmatched junction nucleotides: 0. Germline V gene sequence: CDR1 SGHDT, CDR2 YYEEEE. The CDR3 nucleotides read TGTGCCAGCAGCTCGGGGGGGTACGAGCAGTACTTC. Protein: CASSSGGYEQYF.

V usage is TRBV6-5 and J usage is TRBJ2-5, with D perhaps being TRBD1 or TRBD2 (5 bases each). This CDR3 spans 14 amino acids. Per the germline V gene, CDR1 is MNHEY and CDR2 is SVGAGI. V dropped 5 bases and J dropped 2 bases, with 12 bases sitting between them. In nucleotides, the CDR3 is TGTGCCAGCAGTCCAACGGGGCTGCAAGAGACCCAGTACTTC. Protein product: CASSPTGLQETQYF.

This chain links TRBV11-3 with TRBJ2-7; the match to TRBD2 covers 7 bases. The germline CDR1 and CDR2 sequences are SGHNT and YENEEA. The trim removed 2 bases at V and 6 bases at J, leaving 13 bases unmatched. This CDR3 has 16 amino acids. Here the CDR3 reads CASSLPLSGRAREQYF. The CDR3 DNA sequence: TGTGCCAGCAGCTTACCTCTAAGTGGGAGGGCCCGCGAGCAGTACTTC.

Turning to this clone: The sample has other DNA sequences that encode this CDR3 too. The chain carries TRBV30 and TRBJ1-1; no firm D call. The germline V and J ends were trimmed by 2 bases and 2 bases, with 3 bases remaining between them. Germline CDR1 and CDR2: GTSNPN and SVGIG (reference sequence). This CDR3 has 11 amino acids. The CDR3 coding sequence is TGTGCCTGGAGTACCAACACTGAAGCTTTCTTT. Its translation is CAWSTNTEAFF.

The chain joins TRBV2 to TRBJ2-3; no clear D gene. CDR1 SNHLY and CDR2 FYNNEI come from the germline V gene. The ends were cut back, 6 bases at V and 4 bases at J, with 11 bases in the middle. The CDR3 sequence is 13 residues long. The DNA of the CDR3 is TGTGCCAGCAGATCCTCGTACGCAGATACGCAGTATTTT. This encodes CASRSSYADTQYF.

The chain joins TRBV19 to TRBJ1-4; D perhaps matches TRBD1 (5 bases). The germline V gene has CDR1 LNHDA and CDR2 SQIVND (reference sequence). V was clipped by 6 bases and J by 8 bases, with 13 bases between them. The CDR3 runs 13 residues. CDR3 DNA sequence: TGTGCCAGTAGGATAAGAAAGGGGGAAAAACTGTTTTTT. This sequence encodes CASRIRKGEKLFF. Using reference TRBV19 and TRBJ1-4 for the parts outside the CDR3, the full variable domain is DGGITQSPKYLFRKEGQNVTLSCEQNLNHDAMYWYRQDPGQGLRLIYYSQIVNDFQKGDIAEGYSVSREKKESFPLTVTSAQKNPTAFYLCASRIRKGEKLFFGSGTQLSVL.

This clone was seen a single time. The chain recombines TRBV9 with TRBJ2-5; D may be TRBD1 (5 bases). The V end was cut by 0 bases, the J end by 2 bases, with 11 bases between. CDR1 and CDR2 (germline): SGDLS, YYNGEE. This CDR3 contains 15 residues. This chain's CDR3 is CASSVGSGSQETQYF. The CDR3 DNA is TGTGCCAGCAGCGTAGGGTCAGGGTCACAAGAGACCCAGTACTTC.

The CDR3 nucleotides read TGTGCCAGCGTGCCTGGGGGCAATCAGCCCCAGCATTTT. Translation: CASVPGGNQPQHF. The gene calls are TRBV19 and TRBJ1-5; D gene ambiguous. V lost 9 bases to trimming and J lost 2 bases, with 11 bases between them. This CDR3 comprises 13 residues. The V gene's germline CDR1 is LNHDA and CDR2 SQIVND (reference sequence). Filled out from reference TRBV19 and TRBJ1-5, the complete variable domain reads DGGITQSPKYLFRKEGQNVTLSCEQNLNHDAMYWYRQDPGQGLRLIYYSQIVNDFQKGDIAEGYSVSREKKESFPLTVTSAQKNPTAFYLCASVPGGNQPQHFGDGTRLSIL.

V is TRBV18 and J is TRBJ1-1; D unresolved. This CDR3 is built from 14 residues. Germline V CDR1 and CDR2: KGHSH, LQKENI. Trimming took 6 bases from V and 4 from J, leaving 15 bases between them. CDR3 region: CASSLLGPSTEAFF. The CDR3 DNA follows: TGTGCCAGCTCCTTACTCGGGCCTAGCACTGAAGCTTTCTTT. The whole variable domain, filled in from reference TRBV18 and TRBJ1-1, reads NAGVMQNPRHLVRRRGQEARLRCSPMKGHSHVYWYRQLPEEGLKFMVYLQKENIIDESGMPKERFSAEFPKEGPSILRIQQVVRGDSAAYFCASSLLGPSTEAFFGQGTRLTVV.

The V and J genes are TRBV11-2 and TRBJ1-4, with unresolved D. Germline V CDR1 and CDR2: SGHAT, FQNNGV. There are 14 residues in the CDR3. The V and J ends lost 1 base and 8 bases respectively, with 11 bases between them. The CDR3 is CASSLGSGQEKLFF. DNA for the CDR3: TGTGCCAGCAGCTTAGGATCCGGGCAGGAAAAACTGTTTTTT.

The chain uses TRBV5-1 and TRBJ1-3, with TRBD1 as a possible D gene (5 bases). The CDR3 covers 13 residues. Germline loops: CDR1 SGHRS, CDR2 YFSETQ. With 4 bases removed from V and 4 bases from J, the gap between germline ends came to 9 bases. CDR3 sequence reads: CASSPGAGNTIYF. The CDR3 region has the DNA TGCGCCAGCAGCCCCGGGGCCGGAAACACCATATATTTT.

The J gene is TRBJ1-3, the V gene TRBV6-1, with 8 nucleotides matching TRBD1. CDR1 and CDR2 from the germline V gene are MNHNS and SASEGT. The J segment lost 2 bases and the V segment lost 6 bases, leaving 6 bases of the junction unmatched. CDR3 length: 15 residues. CDR3 sequence reads: CASSRDRGPGNTIYF. The CDR3 coding sequence is TGTGCCAGCAGCCGCGACAGGGGACCTGGAAACACCATATATTTT.

The chain couples TRBV15 to TRBJ1-4; D remains ambiguous. Trimming shortened V by 3 bases and J by 0 bases, and 8 bases separated the two germline ends. CDR1 LNHNV and CDR2 YYDKDF come from the germline V gene (reference sequence). The CDR3 spans 15 residues. CDR3 in DNA: TGTGCCACCAGCAGCGATCCTGCAACTAATGAAAAACTGTTTTTT. Translation: CATSSDPATNEKLFF.

The chain is built from TRBV7-3 and TRBJ1-2; weak D call: TRBD1 (6 bases). Germline lookup yields CDR1 SGHTA and CDR2 FQGTGA. This CDR3 has 12 residues. V lost 1 base to trimming and J lost 12 bases, with 12 bases between them. CDR3: CASSLMGQGHTF. CDR3 coding DNA: TGTGCCAGCAGCTTAATGGGGCAGGGGCACACCTTC.

The chain uses TRBV7-2 and TRBJ1-2; maybe TRBD1 (6 bases). Germline values: CDR1 SGHTA, CDR2 FQGNSA. The CDR3 runs to 16 residues. Deletions cut 0 bases from V and 3 bases from J, with 14 bases between. CDR3 nucleotides: TGTGCCAGCAGCTTAGCGCAGGGGTCACGCTACTATGGCTACACCTTC. Its translation is CASSLAQGSRYYGYTF.

The V and J genes are TRBV18 and TRBJ1-4; D is ambiguous. The CDR3 has 17 amino acids. Trimming took off 2 bases at V and 0 bases at J, with 13 bases between the two ends. Germline V lookup: CDR1 KGHSH, CDR2 LQKENI. The CDR3 loop reads CASSPWVLGTTNEKLFF. The CDR3 region has the DNA TGTGCCAGCTCACCATGGGTTTTAGGTACAACTAATGAAAAACTGTTTTTT. Together with reference TRBV18 and TRBJ1-4, the CDR3 gives the full variable domain: NAGVMQNPRHLVRRRGQEARLRCSPMKGHSHVYWYRQLPEEGLKFMVYLQKENIIDESGMPKERFSAEFPKEGPSILRIQQVVRGDSAAYFCASSPWVLGTTNEKLFFGSGTQLSVL.

The chain employs TRBV27 and TRBJ1-6; D unresolved. V lost 5 bases to trimming and J lost 0 bases, with 14 bases between them. The CDR3 has 17 residues. Germline V lookup: CDR1 MNHEY, CDR2 SMNVEV (reference sequence). The CDR3 region has the DNA TGTGCCAGCAGTCCCTGGACGGGGAGCTCCTATAATTCACCCCTCCACTTT. Its translation: CASSPWTGSSYNSPLHF.

V and J are TRBV19 and TRBJ2-1; 8 positions match TRBD2. Trimming cost V 2 bases and J 3 bases; bases outside gene matches: 6. Germline CDR1 reads LNHDA; CDR2 reads SQIVND (reference sequence). The CDR3 has 16 amino acids. This chain's CDR3 is CASSIITGGLYNEQFF. The DNA for the CDR3 is TGTGCCAGTAGTATAATCACGGGGGGGCTCTACAATGAGCAGTTCTTC.

The rearrangement joins TRBV2 to TRBJ2-7; a possible D gene is TRBD1 (5 bases). CDR1 and CDR2 from the germline V gene are SNHLY and FYNNEI. The CDR3 is 16 residues long. V was clipped by 3 bases and J by 0 bases, with 15 bases between them. The CDR3 loop reads CASSDGHLTFSYEQYF. CDR3 DNA: TGTGCCAGCAGTGATGGACACCTCACCTTCTCCTACGAGCAGTACTTC.

The chain links TRBV11-2 to TRBJ1-4, with D possibly matching TRBD1 (6 bases). V was trimmed by 3 bases and J by 8 bases, leaving 7 bases between them. CDR1 is SGHAT and CDR2 is FQNNGV in the germline V gene. This CDR3 has 12 amino acids. The CDR3 protein is CASSFRGEKLFF. The CDR3 DNA reads as TGTGCCAGCAGCTTCAGGGGAGAAAAACTGTTTTTT.